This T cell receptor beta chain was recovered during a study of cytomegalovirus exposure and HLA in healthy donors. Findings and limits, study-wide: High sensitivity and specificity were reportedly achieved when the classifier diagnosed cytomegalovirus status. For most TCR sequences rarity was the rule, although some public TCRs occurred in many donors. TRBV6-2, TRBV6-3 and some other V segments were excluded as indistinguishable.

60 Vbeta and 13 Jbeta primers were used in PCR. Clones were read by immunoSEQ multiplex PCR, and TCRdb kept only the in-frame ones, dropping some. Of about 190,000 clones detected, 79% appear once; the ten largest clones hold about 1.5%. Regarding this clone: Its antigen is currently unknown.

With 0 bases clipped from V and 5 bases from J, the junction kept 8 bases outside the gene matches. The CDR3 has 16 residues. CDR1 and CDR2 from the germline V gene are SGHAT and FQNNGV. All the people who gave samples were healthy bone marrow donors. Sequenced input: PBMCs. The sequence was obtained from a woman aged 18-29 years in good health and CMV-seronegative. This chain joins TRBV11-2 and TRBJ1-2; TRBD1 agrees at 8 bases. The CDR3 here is CASSLDRGQVLYGYTF. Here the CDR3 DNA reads TGTGCCAGCAGCTTAGACCGGGGACAGGTTCTATATGGCTACACCTTC.